This T cell receptor beta chain is from a study of tumor and adjacent non-tumor tissue in lung cancer (dated by TCRdb to the late 2010s). About the investigation overall: Patients with adenocarcinoma (12), squamous cell carcinoma (2) and small cell lung cancer (1) were included in the cohort. The approximately 15 patients were aged about 30 to 76 years, included about ten men and 5 women, and had TNM stage I to III disease. Sequencing produced more than 100,000,000 productive TCRbeta reads in total, an average of about 4.2 million reads per sample. Bulk TCRbeta repertoires were compared between lung tumor tissue and matched distant non-tumor lung tissue obtained from approximately 16 lung cancer patients. TCRbeta CDR3 sequencing was performed on roughly 27 paired specimens, with one tumor sample and one normal lung sample collected per patient. What the research found in general, with its limitations: Peripheral blood was not sequenced, so blood TCRbeta repertoires in these lung cancer patients were not examined. The sequencing platform is not named in the methods, and unique molecular identifiers are not mentioned. Younger patients had significantly higher TCR diversity, and higher tumor TCR diversity was associated with shorter overall and disease-free survival. Tumor tissue showed significantly greater TCR diversity (inverse Simpson) than normal lung tissue (about 400 vs 180, P = 0.0075, Mann-Whitney U test). The top 100 clones accounted for a significantly larger cumulative portion of the repertoire in normal lung than in tumor tissue. With only approximately 16 patients in the cohort, the authors noted that larger samples and more detailed clinical data are needed.

Its CDR3 holds 13 amino acids, cysteine through phenylalanine. This entry keeps only the CDR3 DNA: 39 bases, framed from base 1. CDR1 and CDR2, looked up from the germline V gene, are MNHNS and SASEGT. Libraries were constructed by multiplex PCR. TCRdb shows the sequencer as Illumina HiSeq 2500. TCRbeta libraries were built by three rounds of nested PCR using primers (Table S4), following protocols modified from ARM-PCR. Before sequencing, PCR products in the 200-500 bp range were cut out of the gel and cleaned up using the QIAquick gel extraction kit. On the study's bioinformatics: Trimmomatic was used to clean the reads, FLASH was used to merge the reads into complete CDR3 sequences, and MiTCR was used to assign the reads to V(D)J germline segments. VDJtools was used to compute clonal diversity as the inverse Simpson's index. In-frame sequences without a premature stop codon were defined as productive reads. TCRdb passed the public sequencing reads through fastp at Q25 and MiXCR, retaining productive beta sequences. Here each entry gathers all rows of one CDR3 protein and keeps the most common genes and DNA. Clone size and V and J calls follow TCRdb, not the original study. This sample holds about 82,000 distinct CDR3 sequences; more than 60% were observed only once. 12% of the sample is in the top ten clones.

RNA was extracted from bulk unsorted tissue and checked for quality with a NanoDrop ND-1000 and an Agilent 2100. The donors were newly diagnosed lung cancer patients admitted for thoracic surgery in China from August to November 2014 who had not received prior chemotherapy. Anyone who had undergone radiotherapy or chemotherapy before, or who had another cancer at the same time, was left out of the study. Surgical tissue pieces of about 1-2.3 cm3 were preserved in RNAlater solution and were kept at -80 degrees C until use. As to this clonotype: Its recognized antigen is unknown. At one of its ends the junction is not consistent with the germline gene, which may arise from a read error.

The sequence was collected from a woman between 50 and 59 years old with non-small cell lung cancer. This receptor chain uses TRBV6-1 and TRBJ1-1; 8 middle bases align to TRBD1. Sequenced input: lung tumor tissue. The CDR3 has the sequence CAISPGTGYKVFF. The sequenced DNA: TGTGCCATCAGTCCCGGGACAGGATACAAAGTTTTCTTT.